The rows below give T cell receptor beta chains drawn from one sample of a study of blood T cell repertoires in COVID-19. Data came from immunoSEQ multiplex PCR; TCRdb stores just in-frame clones and leaves some out. The data show 200,000 to 250,000 clones, around 89% seen once. Material for sequencing was PBMCs or T cells enriched from blood (not recorded which). The source is a woman aged 25-40 years who had recovered from COVID-19. CDR3s include the opening cysteine and the closing phenylalanine or tryptophan. For some rows the clone size is stated as once, few or many, or as a class when expanded; others skip it.

CDR3 protein: CASSSGTGQGSAGELFF
clone size: .
V gene: TRBV5-4
J gene: TRBJ2-2

CDR3 protein: CASSTPRMTSGNTIYF
clone size: .
V gene: TRBV19
J gene: TRBJ1-3

CDR3 protein: CASSQDHARGRSTYEQYF
clone size: .
V gene: TRBV4-1
J gene: TRBJ2-7

CDR3 protein: CASSLGSASGSTDTQYF
clone size: .
V gene: TRBV7-9
J gene: TRBJ2-3

CDR3 protein: CASSGWLGGANRYNYGYTF
clone size: few
V gene: TRBV9
J gene: TRBJ1-2

CDR3 protein: CASSFYARVYNEQFF
clone size: .
V gene: TRBV7-2
J gene: TRBJ2-1

CDR3 protein: CASSLGVSGSSYNEQFF
clone size: .
V gene: TRBV5-1
J gene: TRBJ2-1

CDR3 protein: CAWRRGRTGAGEQYF
clone size: .
V gene: TRBV30
J gene: TRBJ2-7

CDR3 protein: CASSLSGVGKAGARPGELFF
clone size: .
V gene: TRBV27
J gene: TRBJ2-2

CDR3 protein: CASSAEGQGPGANVLTF
clone size: .
V gene: TRBV9
J gene: TRBJ2-6

CDR3 protein: CASSQSDRGGYTF
clone size: .
V gene: TRBV4-2
J gene: TRBJ1-2

CDR3 protein: CASSPPRLANSPLHF
clone size: .
V gene: TRBV28
J gene: TRBJ1-6

CDR3 protein: CATSRGRSGYEYNEQFF
clone size: .
V gene: TRBV15
J gene: TRBJ2-1

CDR3 protein: CASRETVNTEAFF
clone size: .
V gene: TRBV6-4
J gene: TRBJ1-1

CDR3 protein: CASSFRGTGGADGYTF
clone size: .
V gene: TRBV11-2
J gene: TRBJ1-2

CDR3 protein: CSVETGGDQPQHF
clone size: .
V gene: TRBV29-1
J gene: TRBJ1-5

CDR3 protein: CAISEQGAMNTEAFF
clone size: few
V gene: TRBV10-3
J gene: TRBJ1-1

CDR3 protein: CASSLAGQGVDEQFF
clone size: once
V gene: TRBV5-1
J gene: TRBJ2-1

CDR3 protein: CASSGQATDTQYF
clone size: .
V gene: TRBV9
J gene: TRBJ2-3

CDR3 protein: CASKGGFGPNYGYTF
clone size: .
V gene: TRBV27
J gene: TRBJ1-2

CDR3 protein: CASSPTSTGYEQYF
clone size: .
V gene: TRBV7-6
J gene: TRBJ2-7

CDR3 protein: CASSATGRELFF
clone size: .
V gene: TRBV6-2/TRBV6-3
J gene: TRBJ2-2

CDR3 protein: CAISESGGRFLNEQFF
clone size: once
V gene: TRBV10-3
J gene: TRBJ2-1

CDR3 protein: CASSVVPGDEQYF
clone size: .
V gene: TRBV9
J gene: TRBJ2-7

CDR3 protein: CAWSRGNGFSYEQYF
clone size: .
V gene: TRBV30
J gene: TRBJ2-7

CDR3 protein: CASSFGYNEQFF
clone size: once
V gene: TRBV28
J gene: TRBJ2-1

CDR3 protein: CASSSRGTRDEQYF
clone size: .
V gene: TRBV5-1
J gene: TRBJ2-7

CDR3 protein: CAISWGGATEAFF
clone size: .
V gene: TRBV10-3
J gene: TRBJ1-1

CDR3 protein: CASSQGAGVALGKLFF
clone size: .
V gene: TRBV3-1/TRBV3-2
J gene: TRBJ1-4

CDR3 protein: CASSLPKIRQGTHGYTF
clone size: .
V gene: TRBV28
J gene: TRBJ1-2

CDR3 protein: CASSSDRVAGEQYF
clone size: .
V gene: TRBV19
J gene: TRBJ2-7

CDR3 protein: CASSSTPTNEKLFF
clone size: .
V gene: TRBV7-2
J gene: TRBJ1-4

CDR3 protein: CASSHIHSPLHF
clone size: .
V gene: TRBV4-1
J gene: TRBJ1-6

CDR3 protein: CASSETSTDTQYF
clone size: .
V gene: TRBV25-1
J gene: TRBJ2-3

CDR3 protein: CATSRERGGSNQPQHF
clone size: .
V gene: TRBV15
J gene: TRBJ1-5

CDR3 protein: CASSLRVEPYEQYF
clone size: .
V gene: TRBV5-1
J gene: TRBJ2-7

CDR3 protein: CASSYSQGAGNTIYF
clone size: .
V gene: TRBV6-5
J gene: TRBJ1-3

CDR3 protein: CASSPPRGTNTEAFF
clone size: .
V gene: TRBV18
J gene: TRBJ1-1

CDR3 protein: CASINQGTYEQYF
clone size: .
V gene: TRBV6-5
J gene: TRBJ2-7

CDR3 protein: CASSLGGTLPHTDTQYF
clone size: .
V gene: TRBV7-2
J gene: TRBJ2-3

CDR3 protein: CAISNSDSNEQFF
clone size: many
V gene: TRBV10-3
J gene: TRBJ2-1

CDR3 protein: CASSFDRAGNTIYF
clone size: .
V gene: TRBV11-2
J gene: TRBJ1-3

CDR3 protein: CASSLGSRGDEQYF
clone size: .
V gene: TRBV13
J gene: TRBJ2-7

CDR3 protein: CASSPGLGGYNEQFF
clone size: .
V gene: TRBV7-3
J gene: TRBJ2-1

CDR3 protein: CASSPGTGITGELFF
clone size: .
V gene: TRBV27
J gene: TRBJ2-2

CDR3 protein: CASTRIQGAGETQYF
clone size: .
V gene: TRBV5-6
J gene: TRBJ2-5

CDR3 protein: CASSRDTYTGELFF
clone size: .
V gene: TRBV11-3
J gene: TRBJ2-2

CDR3 protein: CASSASGTGNEQFF
clone size: .
V gene: TRBV9
J gene: TRBJ2-1

CDR3 protein: CASSVDLTAYGYTF
clone size: .
V gene: TRBV9
J gene: TRBJ1-2

CDR3 protein: CASSSLSQGWETQYF
clone size: .
V gene: TRBV5-1
J gene: TRBJ2-5

CDR3 protein: CASSPGQGYGYTF
clone size: .
V gene: TRBV11-1
J gene: TRBJ1-2

CDR3 protein: CASSPNELNQPQHF
clone size: .
V gene: TRBV18
J gene: TRBJ1-5

CDR3 protein: CASSYLWEAAVDF
clone size: once
V gene: TRBV6-2/TRBV6-3
J gene: TRBJ1-5

CDR3 protein: CASNRAADNQPQHF
clone size: .
V gene: TRBV2
J gene: TRBJ1-5